This TCR beta chain originates from a study of T cells in Graves' hyperthyroidism and ophthalmopathy. Whole-study context: Peripheral blood was secured at the point of initial diagnosis, before any treatment.

Trimming pared 5 bases from V and 0 bases from J, leaving 10 bases between. This CDR3 is 14 amino acids long. The source material, RNA transcripts, was used to amplify TCR beta CDR3 regions. The TCR CDR3 first-round RT-PCR relied on the HTBI primer set. TCRdb re-called the multiplex PCR reads through MiXCR, storing one row per CDR3 protein. The table records under 400,000 distinct CDR3 sequences, about a sixth of them present only once. Sequencing was carried out using blood. The V call is TRBV12-3 or TRBV12-4, the J call TRBJ2-5; TRBD2 is a possible D gene (6 bases). The clonotype was recovered from a woman aged 40 to 50 with Graves' ophthalmopathy. The CDR3 is CASSLRGYQETQYF. Written as DNA, the CDR3 is TGTGCCAGCAGTCTTCGGGGGTACCAAGAGACCCAGTACTTC.